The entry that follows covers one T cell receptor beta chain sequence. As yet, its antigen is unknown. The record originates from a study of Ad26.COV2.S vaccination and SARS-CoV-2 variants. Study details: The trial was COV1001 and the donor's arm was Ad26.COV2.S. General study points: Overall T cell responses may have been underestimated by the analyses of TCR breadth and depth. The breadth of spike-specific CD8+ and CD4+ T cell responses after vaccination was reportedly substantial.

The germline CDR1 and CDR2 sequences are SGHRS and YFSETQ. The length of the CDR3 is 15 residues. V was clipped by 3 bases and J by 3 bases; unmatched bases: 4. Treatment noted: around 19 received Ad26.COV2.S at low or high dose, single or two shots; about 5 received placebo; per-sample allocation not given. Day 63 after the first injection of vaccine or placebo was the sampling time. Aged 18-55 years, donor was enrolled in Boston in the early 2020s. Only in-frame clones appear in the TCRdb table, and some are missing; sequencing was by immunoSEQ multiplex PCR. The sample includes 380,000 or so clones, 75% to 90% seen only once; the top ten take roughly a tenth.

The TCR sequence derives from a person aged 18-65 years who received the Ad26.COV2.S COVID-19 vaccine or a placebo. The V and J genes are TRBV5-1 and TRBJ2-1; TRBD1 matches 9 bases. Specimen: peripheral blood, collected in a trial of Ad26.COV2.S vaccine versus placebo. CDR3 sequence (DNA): TGCGCCAGCAGCTATGGGGACAGGGACTACAATGAGCAGTTCTTC. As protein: CASSYGDRDYNEQFF.